This record looks at one T cell receptor (beta chain) sequence and its context. The target antigen is unknown. This beta chain turned up in a library designed for alpha chains; as an off-target read, its abundance says little. The data stem from a study of T cells after yellow fever vaccination. Study-level information: The fractions with low cell numbers were processed using SMART-Seq v4 Ultra Low Input.

By 5'RACE template switching, TCR cDNA was produced, with a universal primer site and UMIs added in the process. TCRdb processed the 5' RACE reads anew with MiXCR; each CDR3 protein has one entry. Here the sample spans just over 250 distinct CDR3 sequences, about 94% being singletons. The germline V and J ends were trimmed by 6 bases and 6 bases, with 5 bases remaining between them. This CDR3 has 11 residues. Study-wide findings and caveats: Repertoires sorted by FACS could include abundant clonotypes that are contaminants from the bulk population. Though it reached lower strength, the secondary response hit its peak faster, day 5 versus 15.

The TCR originated in a man between 18 and 29 years old who received the YFV17D yellow fever vaccine. V is TRBV12-3 or TRBV12-4 and J is TRBJ2-2; no clear D gene. Source: CD8+ T cells sorted from PBMCs, taken 10 days after the yellow fever booster vaccination. The CDR3 reads CASRQAGELFF. DNA of the CDR3: TGTGCCAGCAGGCAGGCCGGGGAGCTGTTTTTT.